This T cell receptor beta chain was identified during a study of blood T cell repertoires in COVID-19. Study background: The study drew acute and convalescent COVID-19 samples from the United States, Italy and Spain. The cDNA or gDNA used as material had been derived from T cells, B-cell-depleted T cells, or PBMCs.

Under the authors' procedure: Amplification with reference gene primers provided the estimates of nucleated cell counts. Clones were read by immunoSEQ multiplex PCR, and TCRdb kept only the in-frame ones, dropping some. From that table come the V and J calls and clone size; the DNA was used to work out D and trimming. The data contain more than 85,000 clones, 60% to 80% of them seen just once; the ten biggest clones take up approximately 4%. CDR1 and CDR2 (germline): LGHDT, YNNKEL (reference sequence). V gave up 3 bases and J gave up 0 bases; unmatched junction bases: 6. The CDR3 contains 16 residues.

Material: peripheral blood. The clonotype originates from a woman aged 45-65 years with acute or convalescent COVID-19. The chain carries TRBV3-1 (or the pseudogene TRBV3-2) and TRBJ1-2; 8 positions match TRBD1. The CDR3 DNA is TGTGCCAGCAGCCAGACGGGACAGGAGGCTAACTATGGCTACACCTTC. This translates into CASSQTGQEANYGYTF.